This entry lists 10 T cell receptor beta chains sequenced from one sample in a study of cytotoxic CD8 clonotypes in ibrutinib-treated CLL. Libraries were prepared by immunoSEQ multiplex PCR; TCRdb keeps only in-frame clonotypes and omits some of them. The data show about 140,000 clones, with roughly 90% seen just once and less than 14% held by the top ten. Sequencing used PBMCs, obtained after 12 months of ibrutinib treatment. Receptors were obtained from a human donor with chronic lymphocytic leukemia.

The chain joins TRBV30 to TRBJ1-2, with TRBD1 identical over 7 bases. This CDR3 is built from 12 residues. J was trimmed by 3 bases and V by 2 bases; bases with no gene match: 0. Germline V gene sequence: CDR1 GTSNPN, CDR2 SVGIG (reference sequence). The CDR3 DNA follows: TGTGCCTGGAGTCAGGGGGACTATGGCTACACCTTC. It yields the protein CAWSQGDYGYTF.

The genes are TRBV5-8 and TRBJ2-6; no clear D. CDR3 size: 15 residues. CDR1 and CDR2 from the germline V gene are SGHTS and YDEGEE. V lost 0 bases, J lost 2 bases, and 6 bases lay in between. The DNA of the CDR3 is TGTGCCAGCAGCTTGGATAGCACTGGGGCCAACGTCCTGACTTTC. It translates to CASSLDSTGANVLTF. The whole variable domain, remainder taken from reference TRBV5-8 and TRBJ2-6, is EAGVTQSPTHLIKTRGQQATLRCSPISGHTSVYWYQQALGLGLQFLLWYDEGEERNRGNFPPRFSGRQFPNYSSELNVNALELEDSALYLCASSLDSTGANVLTFGAGSRLTVL.

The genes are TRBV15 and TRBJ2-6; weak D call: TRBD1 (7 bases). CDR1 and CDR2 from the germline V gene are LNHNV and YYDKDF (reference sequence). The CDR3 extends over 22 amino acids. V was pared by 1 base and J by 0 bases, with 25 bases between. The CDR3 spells CATSRGPSNRGRESSGANVLTF. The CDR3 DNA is TGTGCCACCAGCAGAGGACCAAGTAACAGGGGACGGGAGAGCTCTGGGGCCAACGTCCTGACTTTC. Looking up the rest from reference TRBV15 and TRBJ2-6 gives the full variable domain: DAMVIQNPRYQVTQFGKPVTLSCSQTLNHNVMYWYQQKSSQAPKLLFHYYDKDFNNEADTPDNFQSRRPNTSFCFLDIRSPGLGDTAMYLCATSRGPSNRGRESSGANVLTFGAGSRLTVL.

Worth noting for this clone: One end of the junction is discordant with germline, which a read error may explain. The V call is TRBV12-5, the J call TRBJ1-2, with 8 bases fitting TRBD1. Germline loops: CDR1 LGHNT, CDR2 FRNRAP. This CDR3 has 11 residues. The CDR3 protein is CASGLQGAEAF. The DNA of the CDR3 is TGTGCTAGTGGTCTTCAGGGGGCGGAGGCTTTC.

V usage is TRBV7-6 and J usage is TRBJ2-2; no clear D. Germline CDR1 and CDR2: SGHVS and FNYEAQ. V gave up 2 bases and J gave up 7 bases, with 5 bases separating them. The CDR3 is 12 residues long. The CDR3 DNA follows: TGTGCCAGCAGCTTAAGGGTCGGGGAGCTGTTTTTT. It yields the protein CASSLRVGELFF.

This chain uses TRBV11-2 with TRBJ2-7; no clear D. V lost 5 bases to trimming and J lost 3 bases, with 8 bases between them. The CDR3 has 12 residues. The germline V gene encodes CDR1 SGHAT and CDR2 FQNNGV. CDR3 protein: CASSPRYYEQYF. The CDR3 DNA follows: TGTGCCAGCAGCCCCCGGTACTACGAGCAGTACTTC.

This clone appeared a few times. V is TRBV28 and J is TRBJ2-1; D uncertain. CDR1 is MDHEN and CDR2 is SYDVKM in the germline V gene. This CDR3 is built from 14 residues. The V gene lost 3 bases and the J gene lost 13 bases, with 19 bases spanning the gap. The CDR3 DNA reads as TGTGCCAGCAGTTTCCCCAGTTCGGTGCCCGTTCAGTTCTTC. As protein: CASSFPSSVPVQFF.

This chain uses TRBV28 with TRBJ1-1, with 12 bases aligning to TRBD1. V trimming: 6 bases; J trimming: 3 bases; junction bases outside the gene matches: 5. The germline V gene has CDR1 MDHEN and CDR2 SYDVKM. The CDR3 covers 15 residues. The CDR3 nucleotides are TGTGCCAGCAGACCCGGGACAGGGGGCTACACTGAAGCTTTCTTT. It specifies CASRPGTGGYTEAFF.

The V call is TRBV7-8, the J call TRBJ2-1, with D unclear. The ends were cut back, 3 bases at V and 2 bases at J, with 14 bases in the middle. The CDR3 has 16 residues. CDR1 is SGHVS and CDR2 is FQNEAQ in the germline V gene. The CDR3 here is CASSLRLSPTYNEQFF. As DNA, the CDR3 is TGTGCCAGCAGCTTGAGGTTATCGCCAACCTACAATGAGCAGTTCTTC.

Here the CDR3 reads CASSSLFGIPNYGYTF. Here the CDR3 DNA reads TGTGCCAGCAGCTCCCTGTTCGGGATTCCTAACTATGGCTACACCTTC. The chain recombines TRBV11-3 with TRBJ1-2; D ambiguous. The CDR3 covers 16 residues. Between the trimmed V and J ends, which lost 4 bases and 0 bases, there was a span of 15 bases. The germline gives CDR1 SGHNT, CDR2 YENEEA.